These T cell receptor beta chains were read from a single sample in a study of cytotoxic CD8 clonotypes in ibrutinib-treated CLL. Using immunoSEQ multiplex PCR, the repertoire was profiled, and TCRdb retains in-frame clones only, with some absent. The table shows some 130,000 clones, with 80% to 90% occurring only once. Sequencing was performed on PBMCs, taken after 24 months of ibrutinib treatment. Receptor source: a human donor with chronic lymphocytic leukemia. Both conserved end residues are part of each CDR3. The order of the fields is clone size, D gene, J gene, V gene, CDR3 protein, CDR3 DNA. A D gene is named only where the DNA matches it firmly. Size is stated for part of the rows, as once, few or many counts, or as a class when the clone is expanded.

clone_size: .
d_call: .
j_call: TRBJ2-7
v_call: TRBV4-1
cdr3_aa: CASSQDRGIGYEQYF
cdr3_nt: TGCGCCAGCAGCCAAGATCGGGGGATAGGGTACGAGCAGTACTTC

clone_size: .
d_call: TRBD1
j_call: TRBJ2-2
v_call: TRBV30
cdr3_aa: CAWYRGQANTGELFF
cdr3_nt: TGTGCCTGGTATCGGGGACAGGCAAACACCGGGGAGCTGTTTTTT

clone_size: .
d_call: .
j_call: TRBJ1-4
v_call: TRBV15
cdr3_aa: CATSRDSYDEKLFF
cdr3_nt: TGTGCCACCAGCAGGGACAGTTATGATGAAAAACTGTTTTTT

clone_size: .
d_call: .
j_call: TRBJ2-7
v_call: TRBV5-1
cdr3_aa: CASSLGQGQGYEQYF
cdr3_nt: TGCGCCAGCAGCTTAGGGCAGGGTCAGGGCTACGAGCAGTACTTC

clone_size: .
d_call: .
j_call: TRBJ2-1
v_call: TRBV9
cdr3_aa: CASSALNEQFF
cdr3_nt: TGTGCCAGCAGCGCCCTCAATGAGCAGTTCTTC

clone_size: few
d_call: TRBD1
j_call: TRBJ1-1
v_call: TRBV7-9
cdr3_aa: CASSLGDRNTEAFF
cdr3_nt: TGTGCCAGCAGCTTAGGGGACAGGAACACTGAAGCTTTCTTT

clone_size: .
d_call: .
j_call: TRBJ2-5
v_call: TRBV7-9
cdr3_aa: CASSLVASLGTQYF
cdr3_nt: TGTGCCAGCAGCTTAGTGGCGTCTTTGGGGACCCAGTACTTC

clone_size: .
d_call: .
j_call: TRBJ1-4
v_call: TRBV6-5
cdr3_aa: CASSPTEGEKLFF
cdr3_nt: TGTGCCAGCAGCCCCACGGAGGGTGAAAAACTGTTTTTT

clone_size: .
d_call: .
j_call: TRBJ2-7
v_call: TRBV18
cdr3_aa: CASSAQRVYEQYF
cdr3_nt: TGTGCCAGCTCGGCTCAGCGGGTCTACGAGCAGTACTTC

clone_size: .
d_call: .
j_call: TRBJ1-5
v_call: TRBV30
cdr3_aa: CAWSRTGRNQPQHF
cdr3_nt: TGTGCCTGGAGTAGAACAGGGCGCAATCAGCCCCAGCATTTT

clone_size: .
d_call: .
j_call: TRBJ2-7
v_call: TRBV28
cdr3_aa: CASSSAYEQYF
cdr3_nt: TGTGCCAGCAGTTCAGCCTACGAGCAGTACTTC

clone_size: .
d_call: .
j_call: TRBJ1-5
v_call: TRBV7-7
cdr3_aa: CASSLAQGSQPQHF
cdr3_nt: TGTGCTAGCAGCTTAGCGCAGGGATCCCAGCCCCAGCATTTT

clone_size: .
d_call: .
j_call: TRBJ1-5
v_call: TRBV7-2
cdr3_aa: CASSRGGSGSNQPQHF
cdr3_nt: TGTGCCAGCAGCCGAGGCGGTTCGGGGAGCAATCAGCCCCAGCATTTT

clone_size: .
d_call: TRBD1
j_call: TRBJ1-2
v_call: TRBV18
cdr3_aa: CASSPDRGIGYTF
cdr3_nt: TGTGCCAGCTCACCGGACAGGGGGATTGGCTACACCTTC

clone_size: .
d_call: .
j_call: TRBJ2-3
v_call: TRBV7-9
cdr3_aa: CASSGRGGVSDTQYF
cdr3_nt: TGTGCCAGCAGCGGCAGGGGTGGGGTGTCAGATACGCAGTATTTT

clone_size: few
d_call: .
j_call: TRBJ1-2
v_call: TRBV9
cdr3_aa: CASSVGNTRYGYTF
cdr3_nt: TGTGCCAGCAGCGTAGGAAACACTCGCTATGGCTACACCTTC

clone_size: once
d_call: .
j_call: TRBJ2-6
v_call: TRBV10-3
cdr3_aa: CATQEGPGANVLTF
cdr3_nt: TGTGCCACCCAGGAGGGGCCTGGGGCCAACGTCCTGACTTTC

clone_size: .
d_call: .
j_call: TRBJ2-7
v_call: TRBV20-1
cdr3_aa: CSARSRGEQYF
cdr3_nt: TGCAGTGCTAGATCACGGGGTGAGCAGTACTTC

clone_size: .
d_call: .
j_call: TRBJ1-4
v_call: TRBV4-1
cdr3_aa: CASSQDRALNYNEKLFF
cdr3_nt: TGCGCCAGCAGCCAAGATAGAGCCCTAAACTATAATGAAAAACTGTTTTTT

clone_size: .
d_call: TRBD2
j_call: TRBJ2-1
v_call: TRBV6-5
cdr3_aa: CASSYGGGSSYNEQFF
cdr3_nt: TGTGCCAGCAGTTACGGGGGGGGGAGCTCCTACAATGAGCAGTTCTTC

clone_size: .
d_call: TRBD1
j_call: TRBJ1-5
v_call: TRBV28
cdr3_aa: CASSFGTGGLHF
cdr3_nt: TGTGCCAGCAGTTTTGGGACAGGGGGCTTGCATTTT

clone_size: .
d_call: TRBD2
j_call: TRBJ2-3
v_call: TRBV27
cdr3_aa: CASSLKGSGGTNTQYF
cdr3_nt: TGTGCCAGCAGTTTAAAGGGTAGCGGGGGGACTAATACGCAGTATTTT

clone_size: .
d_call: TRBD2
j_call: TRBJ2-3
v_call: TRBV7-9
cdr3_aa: CASSLGSSGGTDTQYF
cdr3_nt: TGTGCCAGCAGCTTAGGATCTAGCGGGGGAACAGATACGCAGTATTTT

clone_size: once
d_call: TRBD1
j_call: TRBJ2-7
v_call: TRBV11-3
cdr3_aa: CASSQGVEQYF
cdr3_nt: TGTGCCAGCAGCCAGGGGGTCGAGCAGTACTTC

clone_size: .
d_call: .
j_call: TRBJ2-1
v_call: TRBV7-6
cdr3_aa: CASSLVYGEQFF
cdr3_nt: TGTGCCAGCAGCTTAGTTTACGGGGAGCAGTTCTTC

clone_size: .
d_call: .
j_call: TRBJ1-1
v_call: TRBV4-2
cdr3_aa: CASSQDWRGDTEAFF
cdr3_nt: TGTGCCAGCAGCCAAGATTGGCGGGGGGACACTGAAGCTTTCTTT

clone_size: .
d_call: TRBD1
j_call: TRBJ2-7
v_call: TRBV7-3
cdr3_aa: CASSSKGTGNYEQYF
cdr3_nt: TGTGCCAGCAGCTCCAAAGGGACAGGGAACTACGAGCAGTACTTC

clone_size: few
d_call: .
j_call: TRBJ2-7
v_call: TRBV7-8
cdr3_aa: CASSMQGFSYEQYF
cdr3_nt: TGTGCCAGCAGCATGCAGGGGTTCTCCTACGAGCAGTACTTC

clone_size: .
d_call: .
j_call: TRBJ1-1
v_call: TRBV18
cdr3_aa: CASSPYNKGRGGTEAFF
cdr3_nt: TGTGCCAGCTCACCATATAACAAGGGGCGGGGAGGGACTGAAGCTTTCTTT

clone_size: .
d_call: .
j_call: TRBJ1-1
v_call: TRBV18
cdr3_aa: CASSPEMDPGAFF
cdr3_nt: TGTGCCAGCTCACCAGAGATGGATCCTGGAGCTTTCTTT

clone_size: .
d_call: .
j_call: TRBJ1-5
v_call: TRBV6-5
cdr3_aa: CASSSGGNQPQHF
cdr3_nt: TGTGCCAGCAGTTCCGGTGGCAATCAGCCCCAGCATTTT

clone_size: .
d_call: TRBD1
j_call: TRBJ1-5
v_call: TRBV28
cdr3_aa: CASRIGTGRHQPQHF
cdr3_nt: TGTGCCAGCAGGATCGGGACAGGGCGTCATCAGCCCCAGCATTTT

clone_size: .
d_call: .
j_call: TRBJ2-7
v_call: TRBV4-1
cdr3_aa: CASSQEGAYEQYF
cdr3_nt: TGCGCCAGCAGCCAAGAAGGCGCCTACGAGCAGTACTTC

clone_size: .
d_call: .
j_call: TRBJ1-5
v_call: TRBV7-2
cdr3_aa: CASSFDSNQPQHF
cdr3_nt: TGTGCCAGCAGCTTCGATAGCAATCAGCCCCAGCATTTT

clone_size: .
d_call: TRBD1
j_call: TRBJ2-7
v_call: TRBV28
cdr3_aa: CASSLLQWTGSYEQYF
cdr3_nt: TGTGCCAGCAGTTTACTGCAGTGGACAGGGTCCTACGAGCAGTACTTC

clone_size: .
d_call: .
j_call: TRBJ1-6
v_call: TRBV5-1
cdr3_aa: CASSLSSGSGSPLHF
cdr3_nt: TGCGCCAGCAGCTTGTCCAGTGGGTCGGGTTCACCCCTCCACTTT

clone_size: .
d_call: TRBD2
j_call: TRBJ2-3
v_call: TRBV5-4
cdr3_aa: CASSSAPSGRANTQYF
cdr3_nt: TGTGCCAGCAGCTCCGCCCCTAGCGGGAGGGCCAATACGCAGTATTTT

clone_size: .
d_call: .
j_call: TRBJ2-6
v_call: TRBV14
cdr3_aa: CASSQGGSGANVLTF
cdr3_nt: TGTGCCAGCAGCCAAGGCGGCTCTGGGGCCAACGTCCTGACTTTC

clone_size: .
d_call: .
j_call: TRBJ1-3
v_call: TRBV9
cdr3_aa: CASSSGEGPASGNTIYF
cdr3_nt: TGTGCCAGCAGCTCGGGGGAAGGGCCAGCCTCTGGAAACACCATATATTTT

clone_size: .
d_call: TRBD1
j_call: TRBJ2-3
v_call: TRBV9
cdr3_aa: CASSRDRALPTDTQYF
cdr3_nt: TGTGCCAGCAGCCGCGACAGGGCTCTCCCCACAGATACGCAGTATTTT

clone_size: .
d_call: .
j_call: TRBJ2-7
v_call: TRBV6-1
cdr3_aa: CASSRDISYEQYF
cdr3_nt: TGTGCCAGCAGTCGGGACATCTCCTACGAGCAGTACTTC

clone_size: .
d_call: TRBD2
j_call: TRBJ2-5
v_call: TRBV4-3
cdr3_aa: CASSQEGRREKYF
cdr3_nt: TGCGCCAGCAGCCAAGAGGGGAGGCGGGAGAAGTACTTC

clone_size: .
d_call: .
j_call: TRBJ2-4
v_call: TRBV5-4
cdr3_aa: CASRRATQGSKNIQYF
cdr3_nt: TGTGCCAGCAGACGGGCGACTCAGGGGTCCAAAAACATTCAGTACTTC

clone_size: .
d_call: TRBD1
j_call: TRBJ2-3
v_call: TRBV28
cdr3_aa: CASSLAGGLTDTQYF
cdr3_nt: TGTGCCAGCAGTTTGGCAGGGGGCCTCACAGATACGCAGTATTTT

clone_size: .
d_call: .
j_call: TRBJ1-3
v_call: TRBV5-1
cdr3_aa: CASSLGAGGNTIYF
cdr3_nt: TGCGCCAGCAGCTTGGGGGCAGGTGGAAACACCATATATTTT

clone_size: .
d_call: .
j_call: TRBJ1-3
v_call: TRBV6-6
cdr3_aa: CASSYLGLGNTIYF
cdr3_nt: TGTGCCAGCAGTTACTTGGGGCTAGGAAACACCATATATTTT

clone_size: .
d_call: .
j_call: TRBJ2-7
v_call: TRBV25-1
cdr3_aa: CASSGGDRTTGEQYF
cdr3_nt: TGTGCCAGCAGTGGGGGGGACAGAACTACGGGAGAGCAGTACTTC

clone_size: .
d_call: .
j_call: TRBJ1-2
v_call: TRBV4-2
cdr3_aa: CASSQELVSPHRDHGYTF
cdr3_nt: TGTGCCAGCAGCCAAGAACTTGTGTCTCCCCACAGGGACCATGGCTACACCTTC

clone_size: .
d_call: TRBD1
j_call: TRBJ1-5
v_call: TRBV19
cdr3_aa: CASRRTGTGGEPSQPQHF
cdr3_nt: TGTGCCAGTAGAAGGACCGGGACAGGGGGCGAACCATCCCAGCCCCAGCATTTT

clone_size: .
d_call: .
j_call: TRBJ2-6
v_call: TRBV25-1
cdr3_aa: CASSNSSGANVLTF
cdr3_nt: TGTGCCAGCAGTAACAGCTCTGGGGCCAACGTCCTGACTTTC

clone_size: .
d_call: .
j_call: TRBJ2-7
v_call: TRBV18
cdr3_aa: CASSPLDRPITPRYEQYF
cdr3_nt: TGTGCCAGCTCACCTCTCGACAGGCCGATAACCCCCAGGTACGAGCAGTACTTC

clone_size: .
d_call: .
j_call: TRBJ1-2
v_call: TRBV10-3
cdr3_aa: CAIRMTESGYTF
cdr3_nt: TGTGCCATCAGAATGACAGAGTCGGGCTACACCTTC

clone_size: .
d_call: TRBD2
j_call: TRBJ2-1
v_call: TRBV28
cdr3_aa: CASSSPGTRGYNEQFF
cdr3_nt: TGTGCCAGCAGTTCCCCCGGGACTAGGGGCTACAATGAGCAGTTCTTC

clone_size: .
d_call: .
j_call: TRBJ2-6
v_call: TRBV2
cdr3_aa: CASSSNRAGANVLTF
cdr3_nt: TGTGCCAGCAGCTCCAACAGGGCTGGGGCCAACGTCCTGACTTTC

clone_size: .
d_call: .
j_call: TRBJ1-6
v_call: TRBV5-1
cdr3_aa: CASSEDGNSPLHF
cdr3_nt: TGCGCCAGCAGCGAAGACGGGAATTCACCCCTCCACTTT